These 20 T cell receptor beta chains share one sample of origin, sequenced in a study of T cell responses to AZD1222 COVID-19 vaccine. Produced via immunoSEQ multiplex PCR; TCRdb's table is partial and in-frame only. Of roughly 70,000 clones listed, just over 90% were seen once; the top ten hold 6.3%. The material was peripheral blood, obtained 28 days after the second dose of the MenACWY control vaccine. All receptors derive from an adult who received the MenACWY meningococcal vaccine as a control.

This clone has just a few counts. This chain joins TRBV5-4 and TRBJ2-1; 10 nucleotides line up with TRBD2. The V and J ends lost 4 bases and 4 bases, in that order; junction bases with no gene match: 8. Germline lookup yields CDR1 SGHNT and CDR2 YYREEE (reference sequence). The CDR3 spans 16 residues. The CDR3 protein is CASSPPLAGVYNEQFF. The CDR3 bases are TGTGCCAGCAGCCCCCCTCTAGCGGGGGTATACAATGAGCAGTTCTTC.

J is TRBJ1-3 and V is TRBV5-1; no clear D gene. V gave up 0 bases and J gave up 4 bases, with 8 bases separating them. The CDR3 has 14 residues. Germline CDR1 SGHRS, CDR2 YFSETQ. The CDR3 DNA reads TGCGCCAGCAGCTTGGTGCAAGGAGGAAACACCATATATTTT. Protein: CASSLVQGGNTIYF.

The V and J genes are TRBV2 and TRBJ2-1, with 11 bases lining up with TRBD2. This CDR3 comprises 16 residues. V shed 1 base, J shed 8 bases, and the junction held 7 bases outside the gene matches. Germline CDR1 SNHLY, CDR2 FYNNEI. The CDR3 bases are TGTGCCAGCAGTGAAGTTAGCGGGAGGGCCGGCGATGAGCAGTTCTTC. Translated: CASSEVSGRAGDEQFF.

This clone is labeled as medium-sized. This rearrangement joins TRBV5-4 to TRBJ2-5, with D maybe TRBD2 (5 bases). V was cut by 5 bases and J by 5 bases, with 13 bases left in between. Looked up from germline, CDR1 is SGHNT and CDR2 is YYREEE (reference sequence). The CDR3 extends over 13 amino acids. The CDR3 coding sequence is TGTGCCAGCAGTTCTGACTACTACGAGACCCAGTACTTC. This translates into CASSSDYYETQYF.

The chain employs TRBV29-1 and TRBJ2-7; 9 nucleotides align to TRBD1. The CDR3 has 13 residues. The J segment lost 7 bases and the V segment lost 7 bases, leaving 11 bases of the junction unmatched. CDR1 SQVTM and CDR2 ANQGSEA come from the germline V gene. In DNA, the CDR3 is TGCAGCGCGGGGGGACAGGGTGTAGGGGAGCAGTACTTC. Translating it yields CSAGGQGVGEQYF.

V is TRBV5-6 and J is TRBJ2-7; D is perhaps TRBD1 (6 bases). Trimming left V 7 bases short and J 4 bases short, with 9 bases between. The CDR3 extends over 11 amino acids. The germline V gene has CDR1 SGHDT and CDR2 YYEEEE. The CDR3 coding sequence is TGTGCCAGCCGAGGGGGATACGAGCAGTACTTC. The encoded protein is CASRGGYEQYF. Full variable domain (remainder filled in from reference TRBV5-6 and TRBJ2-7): DAGVTQSPTHLIKTRGQQVTLRCSPKSGHDTVSWYQQALGQGPQFIFQYYEEEERQRGNFPDRFSGHQFPNYSSELNVNALLLGDSALYLCASRGGYEQYFGPGTRLTVT.

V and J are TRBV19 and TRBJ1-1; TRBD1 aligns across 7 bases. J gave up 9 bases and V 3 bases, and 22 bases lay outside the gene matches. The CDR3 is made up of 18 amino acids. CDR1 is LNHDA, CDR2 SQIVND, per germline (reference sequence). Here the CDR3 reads CASSIWGGGSTSTPKAFF. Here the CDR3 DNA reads TGTGCCAGTAGTATTTGGGGAGGGGGCTCGACTTCTACCCCAAAAGCTTTCTTT.

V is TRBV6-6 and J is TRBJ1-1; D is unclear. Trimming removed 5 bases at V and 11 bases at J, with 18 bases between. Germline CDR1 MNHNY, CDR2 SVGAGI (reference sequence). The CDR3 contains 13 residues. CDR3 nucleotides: TGTGCCAGCAGTGAGGGCAGCGGTTTGAAGGCTTTCTTT. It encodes CASSEGSGLKAFF.

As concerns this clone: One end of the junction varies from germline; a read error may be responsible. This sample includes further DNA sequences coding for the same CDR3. CDR3 region: CASSSNNSPLHF. The CDR3, as DNA: TGTGCCAGCAGCTCCAATAATTCACCCCTCCACTTT. The chain is built from TRBV5-4 and TRBJ1-6, with D unclear. The CDR3 runs to 12 residues. In germline, CDR1 is SGHNT, CDR2 YYREEE (reference sequence).

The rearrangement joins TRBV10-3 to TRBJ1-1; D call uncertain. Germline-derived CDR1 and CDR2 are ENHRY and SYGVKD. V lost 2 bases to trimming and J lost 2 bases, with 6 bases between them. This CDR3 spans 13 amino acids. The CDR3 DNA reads TGTGCCATCAGTGAGCGCGATAACACTGAAGCTTTCTTT. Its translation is CAISERDNTEAFF.

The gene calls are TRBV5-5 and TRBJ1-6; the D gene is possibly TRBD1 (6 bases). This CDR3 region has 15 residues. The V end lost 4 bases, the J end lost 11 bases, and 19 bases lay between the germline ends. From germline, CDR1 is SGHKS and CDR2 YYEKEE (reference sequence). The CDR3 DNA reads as TGTGCCAGCAGCAGGGACAATGCCGGGATTGCACCCCTCCACTTT. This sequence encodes CASSRDNAGIAPLHF.

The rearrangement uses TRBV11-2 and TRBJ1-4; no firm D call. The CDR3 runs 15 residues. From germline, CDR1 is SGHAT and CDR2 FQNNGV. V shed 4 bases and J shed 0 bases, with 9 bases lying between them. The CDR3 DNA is TGTGCCAGCAGCTCTAACGCCCCAACTAATGAAAAACTGTTTTTT. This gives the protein CASSSNAPTNEKLFF.

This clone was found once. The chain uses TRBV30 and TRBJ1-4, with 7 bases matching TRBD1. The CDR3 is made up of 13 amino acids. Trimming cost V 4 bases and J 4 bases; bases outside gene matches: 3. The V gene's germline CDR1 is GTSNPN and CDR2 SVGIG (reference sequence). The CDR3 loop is CAWTPGGNEKLFF. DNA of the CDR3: TGTGCCTGGACCCCAGGGGGTAATGAAAAACTGTTTTTT. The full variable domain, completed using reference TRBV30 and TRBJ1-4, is SQTIHQWPATLVQPVGSPLSLECTVEGTSNPNLYWYRQAAGRGLQLLFYSVGIGQISSEVPQNLSASRPQDRQFILSSKKLLLSDSGFYLCAWTPGGNEKLFFGSGTQLSVL.

The CDR3 DNA sequence: TGTGCCAGCAGCTACAGGGATGGCAATCAGCCCCAGCATTTT. This codes for CASSYRDGNQPQHF. The V and J genes are TRBV5-8 and TRBJ1-5, with D possibly matching TRBD1 (6 bases). Looked up from germline, CDR1 is SGHTS and CDR2 is YDEGEE. This CDR3 comprises 14 residues. V was clipped by 3 bases and J by 2 bases, with 9 bases between them.

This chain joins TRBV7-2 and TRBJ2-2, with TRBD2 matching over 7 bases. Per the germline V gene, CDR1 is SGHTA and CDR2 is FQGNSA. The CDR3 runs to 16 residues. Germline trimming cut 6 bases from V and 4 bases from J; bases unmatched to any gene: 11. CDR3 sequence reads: CASSSRRPGGTGELFF. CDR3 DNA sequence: TGTGCCAGCAGTTCCCGACGGCCGGGGGGCACCGGGGAGCTGTTTTTT.

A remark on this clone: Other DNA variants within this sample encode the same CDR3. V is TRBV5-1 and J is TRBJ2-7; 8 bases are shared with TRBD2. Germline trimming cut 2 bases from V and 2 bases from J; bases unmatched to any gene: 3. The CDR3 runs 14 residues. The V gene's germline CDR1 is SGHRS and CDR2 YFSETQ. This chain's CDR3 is CASSLAGATYEQYF. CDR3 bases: TGCGCCAGCAGCTTAGCGGGAGCCACCTACGAGCAGTACTTC.

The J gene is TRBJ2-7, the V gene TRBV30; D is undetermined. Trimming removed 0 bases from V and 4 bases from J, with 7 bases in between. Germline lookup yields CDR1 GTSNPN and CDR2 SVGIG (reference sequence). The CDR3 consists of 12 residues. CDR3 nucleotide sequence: TGTGCCTGGAGTGTACTCTTTTACGAGCAGTACTTC. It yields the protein CAWSVLFYEQYF.

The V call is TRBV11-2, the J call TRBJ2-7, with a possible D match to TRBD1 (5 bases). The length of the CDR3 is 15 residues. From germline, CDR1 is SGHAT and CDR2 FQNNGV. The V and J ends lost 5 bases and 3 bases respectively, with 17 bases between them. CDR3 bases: TGTGCCAGCAGCCCGTATGACAGCTACCGCTACGAGCAGTACTTC. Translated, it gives CASSPYDSYRYEQYF.

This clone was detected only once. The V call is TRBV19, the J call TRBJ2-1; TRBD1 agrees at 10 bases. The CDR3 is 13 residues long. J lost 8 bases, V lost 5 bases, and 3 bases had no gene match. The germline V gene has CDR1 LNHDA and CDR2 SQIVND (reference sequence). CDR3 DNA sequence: TGTGCCAGTAGTTCGGGACAGGGGTATGAGCAGTTCTTC. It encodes CASSSGQGYEQFF.

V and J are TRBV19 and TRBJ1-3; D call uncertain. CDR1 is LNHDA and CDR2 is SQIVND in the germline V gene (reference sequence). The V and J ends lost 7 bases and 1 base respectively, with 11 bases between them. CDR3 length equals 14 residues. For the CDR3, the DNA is TGTGCCAGTACGGCCGGCGAATCTGGAAACACCATATATTTT. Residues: CASTAGESGNTIYF.